This T cell receptor (beta chain) was captured in a study of OX40 agonist ivuxolimab in advanced cancers. The CDR3 extends over 11 amino acids. Per germline, CDR1 GTSNPN and CDR2 SVGIG (reference sequence). Measured with immunoSEQ multiplex PCR; TCRdb has only the in-frame clones, and not every one. The repertoire holds 55,000 or so clones, with about 86% as singletons. Worth noting for this clone: A junction boundary mismatches the germline segment, possibly from a read error. Other nucleotide sequences from this sample produce the same CDR3.

This TCR came from an adult with an advanced solid tumor such as melanoma, head and neck, liver or kidney cancer. The chain is built from TRBV30 and TRBJ2-7; weak D call: TRBD1 (5 bases). The source was CD4+ or CD8+ T cells sorted from blood, collected in a trial of the OX40 agonist ivuxolimab. The CDR3 coding sequence is TGTGCCTGGAGTGTAGGGGTCCCCCTGCACTTC. This gives the protein CAWSVGVPLHF.